This T cell receptor (beta chain) was sequenced in a study of vaccination effects on CD4 cells after COVID-19. CDR3 size: 14 residues. Trimming removed 0 bases at V and 14 bases at J, with 17 bases between. Germline V gives CDR1 SNHLY, CDR2 FYNNEI. Pools of viral peptides were used by the ViraFEST assay to expand antigen-specific CD4+ T cells ahead of sequencing. Following 10 days of culture, CD4+ T cells were isolated. After under 2.5 million PBMC were placed in each well, they were cultured with approximately 9.1 IU/ml IL-2 and roughly 10 ug/ml peptides. Using immunoSEQ multiplex PCR, the repertoire was profiled, and TCRdb retains in-frame clones only, with some absent. Of about 60,000 clones listed, about four fifths were seen once; the top ten hold under 3%. Study-wide findings and caveats: Substantial clonal contraction characterized both infection- and vaccine-induced clones late after vaccination.

This clone was recorded only once. No antigen is known for it. This material consisted of CD4+ T cells from PBMCs cultured with HCoV-229E spike peptides, taken before COVID-19 vaccination. V and J are TRBV2 and TRBJ2-1; D is perhaps TRBD1 or TRBD2 (6 bases each). The receptor was derived from a human donor who received a COVID-19 vaccine. CDR3 protein: CASSEARGGTLEFF. For the CDR3, the DNA is TGTGCCAGCAGTGAAGCGAGGGGCGGGACACTGGAGTTCTTC.